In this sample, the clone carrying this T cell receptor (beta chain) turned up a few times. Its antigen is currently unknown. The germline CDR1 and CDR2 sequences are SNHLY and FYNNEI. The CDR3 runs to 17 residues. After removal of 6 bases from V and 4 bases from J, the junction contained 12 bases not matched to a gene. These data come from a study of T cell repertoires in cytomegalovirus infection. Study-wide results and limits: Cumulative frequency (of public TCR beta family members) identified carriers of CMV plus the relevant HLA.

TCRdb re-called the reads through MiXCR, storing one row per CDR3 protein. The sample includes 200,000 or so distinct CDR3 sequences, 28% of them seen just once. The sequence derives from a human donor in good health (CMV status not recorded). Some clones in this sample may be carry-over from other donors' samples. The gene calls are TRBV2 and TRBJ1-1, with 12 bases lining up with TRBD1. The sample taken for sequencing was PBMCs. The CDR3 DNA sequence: TGTGCCAGCAGGGCTGGGACAGGGGGCGCGGGAAGCACTGAAGCTTTCTTT. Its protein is CASRAGTGGAGSTEAFF.